A single TCR beta chain is shown here with its context. TCRdb's copy holds only in-frame clones and misses some; the assay was immunoSEQ multiplex PCR. The sample holds about 160,000 clones, 80% seen once. The V gene lost 0 bases and the J gene lost 0 bases, with 10 bases spanning the gap. Germline CDR1 SGDLS, CDR2 YYNGEE. The CDR3 is 16 residues long. The data stem from a study of blood T cell repertoires in COVID-19. The clonotype comes from a man in his forties or fifties who had recovered from COVID-19. The sequencing sample was made of PBMCs or T cells enriched from blood (not recorded which). V usage is TRBV9 and J usage is TRBJ1-3, with D possibly matching TRBD1 (5 bases). The CDR3 DNA follows: TGTGCCAGCAGCGTAGGTTGGGGCAGCTCTGGAAACACCATATATTTT. Translation: CASSVGWGSSGNTIYF.